These 14 T cell receptor beta chains came from one sample sequenced in a study of shared clonotypes between healthy human individuals (dated by TCRdb to between 2020 and 2021). For the CD8 naive samples, CD45RO-negative cells were positively selected for CCR7, yielding a CD45RA+CCR7+ population from which TemRA cells were excluded. Library prep was done by the immunoSEQ multiplex PCR assay. In its TCRdb copy, this immuneACCESS table keeps in-frame sequences only and misses some clones. Where compared with another copy, unresolved V genes explain less than half of these, and the others have no known cause. This sample is represented by about 650,000 clones; roughly 96% of them were singletons. 0.11% of the sample is in the top ten clones. The sequencing sample was made of naive CD8+ T cells sorted from blood. According to the study, the label for this sample's cell subset or site signals: CD45RA+CCR7+. The source of these receptors is a woman in her 30s in good health.

The sample holds one count of this clone. V gene TRBV2 combines with J gene TRBJ1-1, with 12 nucleotides matching TRBD1. V dropped 5 bases and J dropped 0; count of bases not matched to a gene: 10. The CDR3 covers 18 residues. Germline values: CDR1 SNHLY, CDR2 FYNNEI. The CDR3 loop reads CASSSNRGTGGMNTEAFF. The CDR3 DNA is TGTGCCAGCAGTTCTAATCGCGGGACAGGGGGCATGAACACTGAAGCTTTCTTT.

V gene TRBV13 combines with J gene TRBJ2-7; 7 bases agree with TRBD1. J was trimmed by 0 bases and V by 5 bases; bases with no gene match: 10. Per germline, CDR1 PRHDT and CDR2 FYEKMQ (reference sequence). The CDR3 runs to 16 residues. The CDR3 coding sequence is TGTGCCAGCAGCCGACGCCGGGACAGCTTCTCCTACGAGCAGTACTTC. It specifies CASSRRRDSFSYEQYF.

The table lists this clone with a count of one. J is TRBJ2-7 and V is TRBV2, with D maybe TRBD1 (6 bases). Germline V CDR1 and CDR2: SNHLY, FYNNEI. The V end was cut by 3 bases, the J end by 5 bases, with 14 bases between. The CDR3 runs to 14 residues. Here the CDR3 DNA reads TGTGCCAGCAGTGAGGGCAGGGGTGGAGACGAGCAGTACTTC. This gives the protein CASSEGRGGDEQYF.

The chain combines TRBV15 with TRBJ2-1, with 11 bases fitting TRBD2. The CDR3 contains 16 residues. The germline V gene has CDR1 LNHNV and CDR2 YYDKDF (reference sequence). Trimming took 0 bases from V and 8 from J; bases not matched to a gene: 6. CDR3 loop: CATSRDRPSGRYEQFF. CDR3 nucleotide sequence: TGTGCCACCAGCAGAGATCGCCCTAGCGGGAGGTATGAGCAGTTCTTC.

The J gene is TRBJ2-3, the V gene TRBV19; TRBD2 agrees at 12 bases. V dropped 6 bases and J dropped 4; count of bases not matched to a gene: 14. The CDR3 has 18 amino acids. Germline V CDR1 and CDR2: LNHDA, SQIVND (reference sequence). CDR3 coding DNA: TGTGCCAGTAGCTATGGGCTCGGACTAGCGGGACGGGCAGATACGCAGTATTTT. Translated, it gives CASSYGLGLAGRADTQYF.

This chain uses TRBV19 with TRBJ1-4; a weak D match, TRBD1 (5 bases). Trimming shortened V by 5 bases and J by 0 bases, and 10 bases separated the two germline ends. CDR3 length equals 15 residues. From germline, CDR1 is LNHDA and CDR2 SQIVND (reference sequence). Here the CDR3 reads CASSPGAATNEKLFF. For the CDR3, the DNA is TGTGCCAGTAGTCCTGGGGCGGCAACTAATGAAAAACTGTTTTTT. The variable domain in full, with the rest retrieved from reference TRBV19 and TRBJ1-4, is DGGITQSPKYLFRKEGQNVTLSCEQNLNHDAMYWYRQDPGQGLRLIYYSQIVNDFQKGDIAEGYSVSREKKESFPLTVTSAQKNPTAFYLCASSPGAATNEKLFFGSGTQLSVL.

This clone was observed a few times. The chain combines TRBV4-1 with TRBJ1-4, with TRBD1 matching 7 bases. Trimming took 3 bases from V and 7 from J; bases not matched to a gene: 8. Germline V CDR1 and CDR2: MGHRA, YSYEKL. CDR3 length equals 15 residues. The CDR3 protein is CASSHRQGGVEKLFF. CDR3 nucleotide sequence: TGCGCCAGCAGCCATAGACAGGGAGGAGTTGAAAAACTGTTTTTT.

This clone appeared a single time. The chain recombines TRBV20-1 with TRBJ1-2; no clear D gene. CDR1 DFQATT and CDR2 SNEGSKA come from the germline V gene (reference sequence). This CDR3 is built from 11 residues. Trimming removed 3 bases from V and 7 bases from J, with 9 bases in between. The CDR3 DNA is TGCAGTGCTAGGGGCGGGCCTGGCTACACCTTC. Translating it yields CSARGGPGYTF.

The chain joins TRBV7-9 to TRBJ2-3, with 13 bases that match TRBD2. The CDR3 is made up of 17 amino acids. Germline CDR1 reads SEHNR; CDR2 reads FQNEAQ (reference sequence). V trimming: 5 bases; J trimming: 4 bases; junction bases outside the gene matches: 9. CDR3 sequence: CASSLPFGTSGADTQYF. Here the CDR3 DNA reads TGTGCCAGCAGCCTCCCGTTCGGGACTAGCGGGGCAGATACGCAGTATTTT. Full variable domain (remainder filled in from reference TRBV7-9 and TRBJ2-3): DTGVSQNPRHKITKRGQNVTFRCDPISEHNRLYWYRQTLGQGPEFLTYFQNEAQLEKSRLLSDRFSAERPKGSFSTLEIQRTEQGDSAMYLCASSLPFGTSGADTQYFGPGTRLTVL.

Only one count was recorded for this clone. This chain uses TRBV5-4 with TRBJ2-2; 13 bases match TRBD2. V lost 4 bases, J lost 1 base, and 13 bases stayed unmatched. CDR1 and CDR2 from the germline V gene are SGHNT and YYREEE (reference sequence). The CDR3 has 20 amino acids. Here the CDR3 reads CASSPTRGLAGLVNTGELFF. The CDR3 nucleotides are TGTGCCAGCAGCCCCACACGGGGACTAGCGGGACTGGTGAACACCGGGGAGCTGTTTTTT.

The chain has TRBV21-1 and TRBJ1-1. TRBV21-1 is designated a pseudogene. There are 15 residues in the CDR3. The CDR3 DNA sequence: TGTGCCAGCAGAAAATTCCGGGGCCTGAACACTGAAGCTTTCTTT. Translated: CASRKFRGLNTEAFF.

CDR3 DNA sequence: TGTGCCAGCAGCCATACCGGGACAGGGCCCTACAATGAGCAGTTCTTC. Translated: CASSHTGTGPYNEQFF. The chain joins TRBV7-8 to TRBJ2-1; 9 nucleotides line up with TRBD1. CDR3 length: 16 residues. CDR1 and CDR2 from the germline V gene are SGHVS and FQNEAQ. V gave up 5 bases and J gave up 2 bases; unmatched junction bases: 7.

The rearrangement joins TRBV7-9 to TRBJ1-1; a possible D gene is TRBD1 (6 bases). V was cut by 1 base and J by 1 base, with 13 bases left in between. The CDR3 has 16 residues. The germline V gene has CDR1 SEHNR and CDR2 FQNEAQ (reference sequence). The DNA for the CDR3 is TGTGCCAGCAGCTTAGGGGGGAACAGGGAGAACACTGAAGCTTTCTTT. Its translation is CASSLGGNRENTEAFF.

The chain links TRBV10-3 to TRBJ2-7, with 10 bases that match TRBD2. CDR1 and CDR2 (germline): ENHRY, SYGVKD. CDR3 length: 16 amino acids. V lost 4 bases to trimming and J lost 4 bases; unmatched junction nucleotides: 10. CDR3 amino acids: CAISGTSGNSIYEQYF. The CDR3 nucleotides read TGTGCCATCAGTGGGACTAGCGGAAATTCAATATACGAGCAGTACTTC.